Listed below are T cell receptor beta chains from one sample, sequenced in a study of cytomegalovirus exposure and HLA in healthy donors. Some clones are missing from TCRdb's copy, which holds only in-frame ones; the method was immunoSEQ multiplex PCR. The repertoire holds some 130,000 clones, with around 9% as singletons. The sample taken for sequencing was PBMCs. Receptors originate from a woman in her thirties or forties in good health and CMV-seropositive. Each CDR3 is given with its conserved first and last residue. D genes are given only for firm matches. For some rows the clone size is stated as once, few or many, or as a class when expanded; others skip it.

V,size,D,J,length,DNA,CDR3
TRBV6-6,.,.,TRBJ2-1,13,TGTGCCAGCAGTAGAGTCGGAGGGAATGAGCAGTTCTTC,CASSRVGGNEQFF
TRBV7-8,few,.,TRBJ1-1,14,TGTGCCAGCAGCTTAGGACAACCGAACACTGAAGCTTTCTTT,CASSLGQPNTEAFF
TRBV29-1,few,TRBD1,TRBJ1-1,14,TGCAGCGTTCAACGGGACAGGGGGGGCACTGAAGCTTTCTTT,CSVQRDRGGTEAFF
TRBV27,.,TRBD1,TRBJ2-7,14,TGTGCCAGCAGTTTAGGGACAGGATCCTACGAGCAGTACTTC,CASSLGTGSYEQYF
TRBV14,.,TRBD1,TRBJ2-3,14,TGTGCCAGCAGCCACAAACAGGGGTCAGATACGCAGTATTTT,CASSHKQGSDTQYF
TRBV18,few,TRBD2,TRBJ2-7,16,TGTGCCAGCTCGCCTACCGGGGGGACCGAAACCTACGAGCAGTACTTC,CASSPTGGTETYEQYF
TRBV6-5,few,TRBD1,TRBJ2-5,13,TGTGCCAGCAAAACCGGGACAGCAGAGACCCAGTACTTC,CASKTGTAETQYF
TRBV2,.,.,TRBJ2-7,13,TGTGCCAGCAGTGAAGGCAGGATGTACGAGCAGTACTTC,CASSEGRMYEQYF
TRBV19,.,.,TRBJ1-3,14,TGTGCCAGTAAGGAGGCTGGGCGTGGAAACACCATATATTTT,CASKEAGRGNTIYF
TRBV2,.,.,TRBJ1-3,14,TGTGCCAGCAGTACCACAGGGCCTGGAAACACCATATATTTT,CASSTTGPGNTIYF
TRBV4-3,few,.,TRBJ1-2,15,TGCGCCAGCAGCCGTACCCAGGGGCCTGGGTATGGCTACACCTTC,CASSRTQGPGYGYTF
TRBV11-1,once,TRBD2,TRBJ2-1,14,TGTGCCAGCAGCGTTTTGAGCGGGGCAAGTGAGCAGTTCTTC,CASSVLSGASEQFF
TRBV11-2,.,.,TRBJ2-5,16,TGTGCCAGCAGCTTTGAAGGCCCCCTAGGCACCGAGACCCAGTACTTC,CASSFEGPLGTETQYF
TRBV6-1,few,.,TRBJ1-5,13,TGTGCCAGCAGTGTGAATCTAGGGGAGCCCCAGCATTTT,CASSVNLGEPQHF
TRBV27,few,TRBD2,TRBJ2-1,15,TGTGCCAGCACCCCGTGGGGGCGGGGGGGCAATGAGCAGTTCTTC,CASTPWGRGGNEQFF
TRBV5-4,few,.,TRBJ2-3,13,TGTGCCAGCAGCCCTCGAGGGGGAGATACGCAGTATTTT,CASSPRGGDTQYF
TRBV4-1,.,TRBD2,TRBJ2-5,14,TGCGCCAGCAGCTATTTGGGAGGGTCGGAGACCCAGTACTTC,CASSYLGGSETQYF
TRBV18,few,TRBD2,TRBJ2-5,14,TGTGCCAGCTCACAGGGACTAGCGCAAGAGACCCAGTACTTC,CASSQGLAQETQYF
TRBV5-1,.,.,TRBJ2-1,16,TGCGCCAGCAGCCCCCGGGTAGTAGCGGTCTCCAATGAGCAGTTCTTC,CASSPRVVAVSNEQFF
TRBV7-2,few,TRBD1,TRBJ2-7,13,TGTGCCAGCAGCTCGACAGGGGGCTACGAGCAGTACTTC,CASSSTGGYEQYF
TRBV6-5,few,.,TRBJ2-3,16,TGTGCCAGCAGTTACTCAGGGACATCCAGCACAGATACGCAGTATTTT,CASSYSGTSSTDTQYF
TRBV2,.,.,TRBJ2-1,12,TGTGCCAGCAGTGACAGGGCCAATGAGCAGTTCTTC,CASSDRANEQFF
TRBV2,few,TRBD2,TRBJ2-7,14,TGTGCCAGCAGTAGCGGGGGGCGTTCCTACGAGCAGTACTTC,CASSSGGRSYEQYF
TRBV7-9,few,.,TRBJ2-1,18,TGTGCCAGCAGCTCGAAAGGGGGGATCCGGGACAGCTACAATGAGCAGTTCTTC,CASSSKGGIRDSYNEQFF
TRBV4-1,.,TRBD1,TRBJ1-2,17,TGCGCCAGCAGCCAAGATCCCGGGACAGGAGCTAACTATGGCTACACCTTC,CASSQDPGTGANYGYTF
TRBV20-1,.,TRBD1,TRBJ2-4,11,TGCAGGGCCAAACAGGGGACCATTCAGTACTTC,CRAKQGTIQYF
TRBV7-2,few,.,TRBJ1-5,15,TGTGCCAGCAGCTTAGGGACAGCTAGCAATCAGCCCCAGCATTTT,CASSLGTASNQPQHF
TRBV11-3,.,.,TRBJ2-2,16,TGTGCCAGCAGCTTAGGGCCCGGAGGGAACACCGGGGAGCTGTTTTTT,CASSLGPGGNTGELFF
TRBV6-6,few,.,TRBJ1-1,14,TGTGCCAGCATCGCTGGGGGGGGGAACACTGAAGCTTTCTTT,CASIAGGGNTEAFF
TRBV11-2,few,.,TRBJ1-1,15,TGTGCCAGCAGCCCCGATATCCAGGGAGGCACTGAAGCTTTCTTT,CASSPDIQGGTEAFF
TRBV5-1,few,.,TRBJ1-1,14,TGCGCCAGCAGCTTATCACAGGGTGACACTGAAGCTTTCTTT,CASSLSQGDTEAFF